The 17 T cell receptor beta chains in this list originate from one sample, sequenced in a study of regulatory T cells in long-lasting Graves disease (dated by TCRdb to the early 2020s). In light of the paper, this sample's time point label describes: newly diagnosed GD, antithyroid drugs for less than 3 months. For both TCR sequencing and RNA sequencing, RNA was extracted from PBMCs using TRIzol. Library method: multiplex PCR. The sequencing machine was an Illumina HiSeq 4000. iRepertoire HTBI primers and Arm-PCR amplification of CDR3 regions were used to construct TCR beta libraries. TCRdb trimmed the raw reads at Q25, called clones with MiXCR and kept productive beta chains. Every entry covers one CDR3 protein and lists the most common genes and DNA from its rows. For this sample the table gives about 350,000 distinct CDR3 sequences, of which around 15% were detected only once. The ten largest clones capture 20% of the sample.

The sample was also reused in another study, on T cells in Graves' hyperthyroidism and ophthalmopathy.

Here the sequenced sample was peripheral blood mononuclear cells (PBMCs), taken at new diagnosis, from a patient treated with antithyroid drugs. The receptors originated from a woman under 30 with Graves disease. Donor details come from another sample of the same person, matched by shared clones.

This clonotype was observed a handful of times. The chain links TRBV5-8 to TRBJ2-1; 12 bases align to TRBD2. The CDR3 contains 16 residues. The germline V gene has CDR1 SGHTS and CDR2 YDEGEE. The V gene end was trimmed by 4 bases and the J gene end by 3 bases; junction bases not matched to a gene: 5. Written as DNA, the CDR3 is TGTGCCAGCAGCCCGGAGGGACTAGCGGGCTACAATGAGCAGTTCTTC. It yields the protein CASSPEGLAGYNEQFF.

This chain connects TRBV11-2 to TRBJ2-1; the D is unclear. The CDR3 contains 13 residues. Germline-derived CDR1 and CDR2 are SGHAT and FQNNGV. The V gene lost 1 base and the J gene lost 10 bases, with 11 bases spanning the gap. CDR3 in amino acids: CASSLGHMGEQFF. The CDR3, as DNA: TGTGCCAGCAGCTTAGGGCACATGGGGGAGCAGTTCTTC.

Concerning this clonotype: A far larger clone is off by one base, so a read error is likely. The chain carries TRBV2 and TRBJ2-4; 10 bases match TRBD2. The J call may not be correct, given that the DNA end is closer to TRBJ2-1. Germline V CDR1 and CDR2: SNHLY, FYNNEI. The CDR3 extends over 17 amino acids. The CDR3 here is CASSGLGAGGPRNEQFF. The CDR3 region has the DNA TGTGCCAGCAGTGGTTTGGGAGCGGGAGGGCCGAGGAATGAGCAGTTCTTC.

Many counts were recorded for this clonotype. The gene calls are TRBV30 and TRBJ2-3; D uncertain. CDR1 and CDR2 (germline): GTSNPN, SVGIG (reference sequence). The CDR3 spans 12 residues. With 5 bases removed from V and 1 base from J, the gap between germline ends came to 7 bases. CDR3 coding DNA: TGTGCCTGGGAAAGGGGCACAGATACGCAGTATTTT. Translating gives CAWERGTDTQYF.

This clonotype was seen at least ten times. V gene TRBV2 combines with J gene TRBJ1-1; tentatively, D is TRBD1 (6 bases). The germline CDR1 and CDR2 sequences are SNHLY and FYNNEI. The CDR3 consists of 16 residues. V dropped 6 bases and J dropped 1 base, with 18 bases sitting between them. CDR3 in amino acids: CASSHLRGGRNTEAFF. The CDR3 DNA is TGTGCCAGCAGCCACCTAAGGGGGGGACGGAACACTGAAGCTTTCTTT.

This clonotype was detected ten times or more. The chain joins TRBV11-2 to TRBJ1-4; TRBD1 agrees at 8 bases. From germline, CDR1 is SGHAT and CDR2 FQNNGV. This CDR3 is 15 amino acids long. The trim removed 4 bases at V and 4 bases at J, leaving 5 bases unmatched. CDR3 sequence: CASSYRTGINEKLFF. In DNA form, the CDR3 reads TGTGCCAGCAGCTACCGGACAGGGATTAATGAAAAACTGTTTTTT.

This clonotype was counted many times. In DNA form, the CDR3 reads TGTGCCAGCAGCTATAGGAGCTACAATGAGCAGTTCTTC. It translates to CASSYRSYNEQFF. The chain links TRBV11-2 to TRBJ2-1, with no clear D. Trimming removed 4 bases from V and 3 bases from J, with 7 bases in between. The CDR3 loop spans 13 amino acids. CDR1 is SGHAT and CDR2 is FQNNGV in the germline V gene. The whole variable domain, remainder taken from reference TRBV11-2 and TRBJ2-1, is EAGVAQSPRYKIIEKRQSVAFWCNPISGHATLYWYQQILGQGPKLLIQFQNNGVVDDSQLPKDRFSAERLKGVDSTLKIQPAKLEDSAVYLCASSYRSYNEQFFGPGTRLTVL.

Many counts were recorded for this clonotype. The gene calls are TRBV27 and TRBJ2-7; D not certain. Germline V lookup: CDR1 MNHEY, CDR2 SMNVEV (reference sequence). Trimming cost V 5 bases and J 6 bases, with 11 bases left between them. CDR3 length: 12 amino acids. The CDR3 reads CASSRSGPEQYF. Written as DNA, the CDR3 is TGTGCCAGCAGTCGCTCGGGTCCCGAGCAGTACTTC.

On this clonotype: A much more abundant neighbour one base away suggests this may be a read error. No conserved phenylalanine or tryptophan is present at the end of the CDR3, so a read error is the likely explanation. This chain uses TRBV27 with TRBJ2-1, with 10 bases fitting TRBD2. The ends lost 4 bases at V and 8 bases at J; junction bases unmatched: 8. The CDR3 has 15 amino acids. Germline V gene sequence: CDR1 MNHEY, CDR2 SMNVEV (reference sequence). CDR3 DNA: TGTGCCAGCAGTTCAGCGGGAGGGCCGTTCCATGAGCAGTTCCTC. Translating gives CASSSAGGPFHEQFL.

This clonotype has a count of ten or more. CDR3 loop: CASSFRTDSYNEQFF. CDR3 bases: TGTGCCAGCAGCTTTAGGACAGACTCCTACAATGAGCAGTTCTTC. The V and J genes are TRBV7-9 and TRBJ2-1; tentative D call: TRBD1 (6 bases). Germline loops: CDR1 SEHNR, CDR2 FQNEAQ (reference sequence). CDR3 length: 15 residues. The V end lost 3 bases, the J end lost 0 bases, and 9 bases lay between the germline ends.

The genes are TRBV29-1 and TRBJ1-5; a weak D match, TRBD1 (6 bases). The CDR3 has 12 amino acids. Germline V gene data show CDR1 as SQVTM and CDR2 as ANQGSEA. V gave up 4 bases and J gave up 5 bases, with 9 bases separating them. This chain's CDR3 is CSVAGADQPQHF. The CDR3 coding sequence is TGCAGCGTTGCGGGGGCGGATCAGCCCCAGCATTTT.

The table lists this clonotype with many counts. The chain recombines TRBV2 with TRBJ2-7; D perhaps matches TRBD2 (5 bases). Trimming left V 4 bases short and J 2 bases short, with 12 bases between. The CDR3 has 14 amino acids. The germline V gene has CDR1 SNHLY and CDR2 FYNNEI. CDR3 DNA: TGTGCCAGCAGTGTAGCACCGCGGGCCTACGAGCAGTACTTC. It translates to CASSVAPRAYEQYF.

This clonotype occurred many times. The rearrangement joins TRBV30 to TRBJ2-7, with 8 bases that match TRBD1. CDR1 and CDR2 from the germline V gene are GTSNPN and SVGIG (reference sequence). J gave up 6 bases and V 2 bases, and 3 bases lay outside the gene matches. The CDR3 has 12 residues. CDR3 loop: CAWSWTGFEQYF. As DNA, the CDR3 is TGTGCCTGGAGTTGGACAGGGTTCGAGCAGTACTTC.

The rearrangement uses TRBV7-8 and TRBJ2-1; 11 nucleotides agree with TRBD2. The CDR3 sequence is 17 residues long. Per germline, CDR1 SGHVS and CDR2 FQNEAQ. V was pared by 4 bases and J by 6 bases, with 11 bases of the junction left unmatched. CDR3 bases: TGTGCCAGCAGCTACCAGCATCTAGCGGGGGGCATCAATGAGCAGTTCTTC. It yields the protein CASSYQHLAGGINEQFF.

The table lists this clonotype with many counts. The chain links TRBV3-1 to TRBJ2-7; D is unresolved. CDR3 length: 15 amino acids. The V and J ends lost 2 bases and 3 bases respectively, with 14 bases between them. Germline assignment: CDR1 LGHDT and CDR2 YNNKEL (reference sequence). The CDR3 region has the DNA TGTGCCAGCAGCCAACAGTACGGCGGCTACTACGAGCAGTACTTC. This translates into CASSQQYGGYYEQYF.

This chain joins TRBV20-1 and TRBJ2-1; a weak D match, TRBD2 (6 bases). V gave up 0 bases and J gave up 4 bases, with 13 bases separating them. There are 15 residues in the CDR3. The germline CDR1 and CDR2 sequences are DFQATT and SNEGSKA (reference sequence). The CDR3 sequence: CSARDLAGLYNEQFF. Written as DNA, the CDR3 is TGCAGTGCTAGAGATTTGGCGGGGCTTTACAATGAGCAGTTCTTC.

This clonotype has more than one count but fewer than ten. This rearrangement joins TRBV12-3 or TRBV12-4 to TRBJ1-3; D might be TRBD1 (5 bases). The CDR3 has 14 amino acids. With 1 base removed from V and 2 bases from J, the gap between germline ends came to 6 bases. In DNA, the CDR3 is TGTGCCAGCAGTTTAGTAGGGGCTGGAAACACCATATATTTT. It encodes CASSLVGAGNTIYF.